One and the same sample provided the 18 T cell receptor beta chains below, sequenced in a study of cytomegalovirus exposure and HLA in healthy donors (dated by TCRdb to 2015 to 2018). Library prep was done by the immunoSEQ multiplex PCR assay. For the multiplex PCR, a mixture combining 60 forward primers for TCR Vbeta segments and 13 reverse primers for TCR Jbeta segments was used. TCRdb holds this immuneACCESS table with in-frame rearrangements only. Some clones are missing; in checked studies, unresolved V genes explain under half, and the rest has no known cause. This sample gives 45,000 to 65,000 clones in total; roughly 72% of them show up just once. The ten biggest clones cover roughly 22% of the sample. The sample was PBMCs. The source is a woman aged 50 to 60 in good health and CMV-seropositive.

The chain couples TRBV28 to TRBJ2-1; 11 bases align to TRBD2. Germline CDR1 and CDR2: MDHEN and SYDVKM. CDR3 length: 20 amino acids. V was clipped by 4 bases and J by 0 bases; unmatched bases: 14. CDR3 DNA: TGTGCCAGCAGTTCCTATCTTCTGGGACTAGCGGAAAGCTCCTACAATGAGCAGTTCTTC. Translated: CASSSYLLGLAESSYNEQFF. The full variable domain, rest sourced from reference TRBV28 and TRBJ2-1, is DVKVTQSSRYLVKRTGEKVFLECVQDMDHENMFWYRQDPGLGLRLIYFSYDVKMKEKGDIPEGYSVSREKKERFSLILESASTNQTSMYLCASSSYLLGLAESSYNEQFFGPGTRLTVL.

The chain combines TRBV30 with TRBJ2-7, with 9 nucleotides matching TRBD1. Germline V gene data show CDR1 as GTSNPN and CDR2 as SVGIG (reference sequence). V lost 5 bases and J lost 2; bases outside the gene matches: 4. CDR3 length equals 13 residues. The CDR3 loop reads CAWSRDRAYEQYF. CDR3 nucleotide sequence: TGTGCCTGGTCCCGGGACAGGGCCTACGAGCAGTACTTC.

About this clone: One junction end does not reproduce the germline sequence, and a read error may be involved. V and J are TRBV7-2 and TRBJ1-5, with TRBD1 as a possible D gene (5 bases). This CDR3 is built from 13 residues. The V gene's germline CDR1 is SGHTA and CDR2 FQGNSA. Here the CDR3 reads CASSLVRGSHVVF. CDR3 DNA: TGTGCCAGCAGCTTAGTGCGGGGCAGCCACGTGGTATTT.

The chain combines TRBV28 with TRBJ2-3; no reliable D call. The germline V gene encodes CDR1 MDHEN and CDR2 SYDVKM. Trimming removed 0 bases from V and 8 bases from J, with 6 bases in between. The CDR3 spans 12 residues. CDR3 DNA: TGTGCCAGCAGTTTATGGGGCCCTACGCAGTATTTT. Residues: CASSLWGPTQYF.

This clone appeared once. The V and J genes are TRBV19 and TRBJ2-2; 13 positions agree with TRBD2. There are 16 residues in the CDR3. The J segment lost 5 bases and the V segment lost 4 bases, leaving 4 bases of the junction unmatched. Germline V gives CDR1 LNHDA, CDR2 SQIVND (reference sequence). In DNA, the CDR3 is TGTGCCAGTAGTACGTTACTAGCGGGGGGGACCGGGGAGCTGTTTTTT. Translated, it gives CASSTLLAGGTGELFF. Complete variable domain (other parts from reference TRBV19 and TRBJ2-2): DGGITQSPKYLFRKEGQNVTLSCEQNLNHDAMYWYRQDPGQGLRLIYYSQIVNDFQKGDIAEGYSVSREKKESFPLTVTSAQKNPTAFYLCASSTLLAGGTGELFFGEGSRLTVL.

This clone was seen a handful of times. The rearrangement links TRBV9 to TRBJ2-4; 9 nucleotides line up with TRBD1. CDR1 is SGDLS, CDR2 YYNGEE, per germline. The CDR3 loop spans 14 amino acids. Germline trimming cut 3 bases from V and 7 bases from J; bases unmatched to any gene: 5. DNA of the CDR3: TGTGCCAGCAGCGCAGGGACAGGGCAGAACATTCAGTACTTC. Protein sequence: CASSAGTGQNIQYF. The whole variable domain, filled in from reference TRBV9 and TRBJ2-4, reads DSGVTQTPKHLITATGQRVTLRCSPRSGDLSVYWYQQSLDQGLQFLIQYYNGEERAKGNILERFSAQQFPDLHSELNLSSLELGDSALYFCASSAGTGQNIQYFGAGTRLSVL.

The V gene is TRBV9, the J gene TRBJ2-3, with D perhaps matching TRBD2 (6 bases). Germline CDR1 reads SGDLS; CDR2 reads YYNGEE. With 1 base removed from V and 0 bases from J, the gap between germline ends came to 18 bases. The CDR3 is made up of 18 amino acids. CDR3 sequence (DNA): TGTGCCAGCAGCGTATACCCAGCGGACTATACTAGCACAGATACGCAGTATTTT. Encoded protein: CASSVYPADYTSTDTQYF.

This CDR3 reads CASSSRQGGPYGYTF. DNA for the CDR3: TGTGCCAGCAGCTCCCGACAGGGAGGACCCTATGGCTACACCTTC. V is TRBV7-9 and J is TRBJ1-2; 7 bases map to TRBD1. The trim removed 4 bases at V and 4 bases at J, leaving 9 bases unmatched. This CDR3 is 15 amino acids long. The germline gives CDR1 SEHNR, CDR2 FQNEAQ (reference sequence).

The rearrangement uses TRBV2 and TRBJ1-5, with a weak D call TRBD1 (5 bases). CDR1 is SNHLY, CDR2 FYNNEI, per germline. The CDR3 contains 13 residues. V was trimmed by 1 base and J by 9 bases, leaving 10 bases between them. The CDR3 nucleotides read TGTGCCAGCAGTGAAGTTCAGGGAACGCCCCAGCATTTT. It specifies CASSEVQGTPQHF.

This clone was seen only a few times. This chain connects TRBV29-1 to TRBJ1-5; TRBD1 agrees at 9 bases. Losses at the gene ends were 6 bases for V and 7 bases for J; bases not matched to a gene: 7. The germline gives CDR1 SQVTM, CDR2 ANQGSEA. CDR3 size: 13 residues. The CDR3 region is CSVGTGMTQPQHF. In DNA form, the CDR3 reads TGCAGCGTGGGGACAGGGATGACGCAGCCCCAGCATTTT.

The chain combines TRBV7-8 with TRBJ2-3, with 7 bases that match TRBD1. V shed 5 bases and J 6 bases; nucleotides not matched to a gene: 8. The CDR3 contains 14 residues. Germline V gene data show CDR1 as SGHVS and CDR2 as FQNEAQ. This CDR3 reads CASSQDRMPDTQYF. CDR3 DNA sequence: TGTGCCAGCAGCCAGGACAGGATGCCCGATACGCAGTATTTT.

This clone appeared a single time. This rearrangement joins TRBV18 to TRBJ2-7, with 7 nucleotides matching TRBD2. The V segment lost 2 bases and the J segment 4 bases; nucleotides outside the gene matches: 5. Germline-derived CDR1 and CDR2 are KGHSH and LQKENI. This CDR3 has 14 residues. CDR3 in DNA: TGTGCCAGCTCACCAGGGACTACCGGTTACGAGCAGTACTTC. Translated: CASSPGTTGYEQYF.

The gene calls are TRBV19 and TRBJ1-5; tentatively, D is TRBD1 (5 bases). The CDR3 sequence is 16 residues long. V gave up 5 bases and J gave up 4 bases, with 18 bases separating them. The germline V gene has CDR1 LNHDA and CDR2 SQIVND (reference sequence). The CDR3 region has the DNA TGTGCCAGTAGTCGCACAGGCTCGCTCCCGAATCAGCCCCAGCATTTT. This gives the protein CASSRTGSLPNQPQHF.

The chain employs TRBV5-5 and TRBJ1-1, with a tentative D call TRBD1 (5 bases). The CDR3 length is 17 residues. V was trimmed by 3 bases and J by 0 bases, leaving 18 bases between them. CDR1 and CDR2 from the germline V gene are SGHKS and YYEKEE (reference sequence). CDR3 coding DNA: TGTGCCAGCAGCTGGGGGGTCGGGGGTGGAATGAACACTGAAGCTTTCTTT. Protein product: CASSWGVGGGMNTEAFF.

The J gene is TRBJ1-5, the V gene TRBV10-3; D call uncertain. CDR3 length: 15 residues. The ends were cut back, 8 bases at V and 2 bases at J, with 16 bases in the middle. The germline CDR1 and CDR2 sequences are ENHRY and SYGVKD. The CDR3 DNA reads TGTGCCATCGGGATGGAGGCCGAGGGCAATCAGCCCCAGCATTTT. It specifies CAIGMEAEGNQPQHF.

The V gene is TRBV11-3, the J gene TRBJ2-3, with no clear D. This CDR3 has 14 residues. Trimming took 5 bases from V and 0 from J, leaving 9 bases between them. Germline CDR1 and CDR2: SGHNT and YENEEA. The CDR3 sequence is CASSPASSTDTQYF. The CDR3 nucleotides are TGTGCCAGCAGCCCCGCGTCCAGCACAGATACGCAGTATTTT.

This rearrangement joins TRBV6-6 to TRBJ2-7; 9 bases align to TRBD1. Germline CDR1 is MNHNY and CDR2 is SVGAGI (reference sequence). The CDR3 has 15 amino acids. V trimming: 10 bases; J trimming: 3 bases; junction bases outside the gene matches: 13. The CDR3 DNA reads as TGTGCCACCAACTCCCCCGGGACAGGGATCTACGAGCAGTACTTC. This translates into CATNSPGTGIYEQYF.

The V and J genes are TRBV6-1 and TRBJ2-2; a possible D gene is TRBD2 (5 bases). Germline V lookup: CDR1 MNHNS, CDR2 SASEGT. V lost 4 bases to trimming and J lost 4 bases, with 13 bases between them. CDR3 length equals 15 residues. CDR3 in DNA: TGTGCCAGCAGTGGAGGGTTCGCCGGCACCGGGGAGCTGTTTTTT. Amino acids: CASSGGFAGTGELFF.